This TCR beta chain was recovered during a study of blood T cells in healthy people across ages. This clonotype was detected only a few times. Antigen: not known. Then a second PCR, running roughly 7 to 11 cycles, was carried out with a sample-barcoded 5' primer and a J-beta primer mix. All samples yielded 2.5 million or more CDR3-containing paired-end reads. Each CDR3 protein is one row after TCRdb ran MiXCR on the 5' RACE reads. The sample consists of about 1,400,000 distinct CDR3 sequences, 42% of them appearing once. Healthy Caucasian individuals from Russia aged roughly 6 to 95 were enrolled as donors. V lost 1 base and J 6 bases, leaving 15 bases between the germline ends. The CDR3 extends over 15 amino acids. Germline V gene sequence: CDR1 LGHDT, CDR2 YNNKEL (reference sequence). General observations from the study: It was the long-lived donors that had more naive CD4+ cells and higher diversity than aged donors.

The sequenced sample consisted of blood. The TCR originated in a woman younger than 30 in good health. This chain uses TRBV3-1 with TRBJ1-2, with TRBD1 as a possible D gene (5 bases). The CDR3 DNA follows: TGTGCCAGCAGCCAAGCAACTGGGGCTGGGAATGGCTACACCTTC. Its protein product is CASSQATGAGNGYTF.